What follows describes a single TCR beta chain. Its antigen remains unidentified. Into CD45RA+ naive and CD45RA-negative memory subsets, the CD4+ cells were split. This sample is part of a study of shared clonotypes between healthy human individuals. Regarding the study as a whole: With a few donors compared, around 5% of naive CD4 clonotypes were shared. The study's rarefaction showed incomplete sorted-subset sequencing despite large depth.

Sequenced by immunoSEQ multiplex PCR; TCRdb stores in-frame clones only, minus some. The sample holds roughly 2 million clones; approximately 94% are singletons and the top ten take approximately 0.13%. The ends were cut back, 5 bases at V and 2 bases at J, with 15 bases in the middle. The CDR3 is made up of 16 amino acids. Germline V CDR1 and CDR2: LNHDA, SQIVND (reference sequence). The gene calls are TRBV19 and TRBJ2-2; D not certain. The receptor's source is a young man in good health. The sequenced sample consisted of naive CD4+ T cells sorted from blood. The subset here: CD45RA+ positively selected. The CDR3 DNA is TGTGCCAGTAGTGCCCCCTCTGGGTCTAACACCGGGGAGCTGTTTTTT. Translated, it gives CASSAPSGSNTGELFF.